The 17 T cell receptor beta chains in this list originate from one sample, sequenced in a study of shared clonotypes between healthy human individuals. CD45RO negativity and positive selection for CCR7 defined naive CD8 cells, a population that excluded terminally differentiated effector memory CD45RA+ cells. Repertoires were generated with immunoSEQ multiplex PCR, while TCRdb's copy carries only in-frame clones and drops some. Seen here are roughly 2.1 million clones, roughly 91% observed once, and the top ten hold around 1.7%. Sequences were obtained from naive CD8+ T cells from PBMCs. All receptors come from a man aged 18 to 29 in good health. Some clones in this sample may be carry-over from other donors' samples.

The V gene is TRBV7-2, the J gene TRBJ2-7; D unclear. Trimming cost V 1 base and J 0 bases, with 10 bases left between them. The CDR3 consists of 15 residues. Germline CDR1 and CDR2: SGHTA and FQGNSA. CDR3 sequence reads: CASSLVVPISYEQYF. The DNA for the CDR3 is TGTGCCAGCAGCTTAGTCGTCCCAATCTCCTACGAGCAGTACTTC.

The chain links TRBV11-2 to TRBJ2-1; maybe TRBD2 (6 bases). Germline CDR1 and CDR2: SGHAT and FQNNGV. The CDR3 consists of 15 residues. V shed 3 bases and J shed 8 bases, with 17 bases lying between them. Here the CDR3 reads CASSFFVGRTHEQFF. The CDR3 bases are TGTGCCAGCAGCTTCTTCGTCGGGAGAACCCATGAGCAGTTCTTC.

Remarks on this clone: This same CDR3 is encoded by further DNA sequences in the sample. V gene TRBV9 combines with J gene TRBJ1-3; D is unresolved. The germline V and J ends were trimmed by 4 bases and 0 bases, with 8 bases remaining between them. CDR1 and CDR2 from the germline V gene are SGDLS and YYNGEE. This CDR3 has 14 amino acids. This CDR3 is CASSPGSSGNTIYF. CDR3 in DNA: TGTGCCAGCAGCCCGGGGAGCTCTGGAAACACCATATATTTT. Complete variable domain (other parts from reference TRBV9 and TRBJ1-3): DSGVTQTPKHLITATGQRVTLRCSPRSGDLSVYWYQQSLDQGLQFLIQYYNGEERAKGNILERFSAQQFPDLHSELNLSSLELGDSALYFCASSPGSSGNTIYFGEGSWLTVV.

The chain couples TRBV5-1 to TRBJ2-1; D not certain. From germline, CDR1 is SGHRS and CDR2 YFSETQ. Trimming cost V 7 bases and J 7 bases, with 12 bases left between them. CDR3 length: 12 amino acids. CDR3 coding DNA: TGCGCCAGCTACGACCGCCGGAATGAGCAGTTCTTC. Protein: CASYDRRNEQFF.

This rearrangement joins TRBV27 to TRBJ2-7; weak D call: TRBD2 (5 bases). The CDR3 has 13 residues. Germline CDR1 reads MNHEY; CDR2 reads SMNVEV (reference sequence). The germline V and J ends were trimmed by 3 bases and 5 bases, with 11 bases remaining between them. DNA for the CDR3: TGTGCCAGCAGTTTTGGCCTAGCTCACGAGCAGTACTTC. Translated, it gives CASSFGLAHEQYF.

V and J are TRBV9 and TRBJ2-5; D perhaps matches TRBD2 (6 bases). Trimming shortened V by 0 bases and J by 4 bases, and 13 bases separated the two germline ends. Per germline, CDR1 SGDLS and CDR2 YYNGEE. The CDR3 totals 15 residues. CDR3 protein: CASSVVSGARETQYF. CDR3 coding DNA: TGTGCCAGCAGCGTAGTGTCGGGAGCCCGAGAGACCCAGTACTTC. Using reference TRBV9 and TRBJ2-5 for the parts outside the CDR3, the full variable domain is DSGVTQTPKHLITATGQRVTLRCSPRSGDLSVYWYQQSLDQGLQFLIQYYNGEERAKGNILERFSAQQFPDLHSELNLSSLELGDSALYFCASSVVSGARETQYFGPGTRLLVL.

The genes are TRBV9 and TRBJ1-2, with 8 positions matching TRBD1. With 3 bases clipped from V and 3 bases from J, the junction kept 7 bases outside the gene matches. Germline values: CDR1 SGDLS, CDR2 YYNGEE. The CDR3 totals 15 residues. CDR3: CASSGRQGYYYGYTF. CDR3 in DNA: TGTGCCAGCAGCGGTAGACAGGGGTACTACTATGGCTACACCTTC.

The chain recombines TRBV7-2 with TRBJ1-4; D is unclear. Between the trimmed V and J ends, which lost 0 bases and 4 bases, there was a span of 9 bases. The CDR3 is 15 residues long. Germline V gene lookup returns CDR1 SGHTA and CDR2 FQGNSA. The CDR3 is CASSLAPVDNEKLFF. DNA for the CDR3: TGTGCCAGCAGCTTAGCCCCGGTGGATAATGAAAAACTGTTTTTT.

Comments on this clone: This specimen includes other DNA sequences encoding the same CDR3. The genes are TRBV7-8 and TRBJ2-7; 9 nucleotides agree with TRBD2. CDR1 SGHVS and CDR2 FQNEAQ come from the germline V gene. V trimming: 1 base; J trimming: 1 base; junction bases outside the gene matches: 2. This CDR3 is 15 amino acids long. CDR3 in amino acids: CASSLVAGGSYEQYF. DNA of the CDR3: TGTGCCAGCAGCTTAGTGGCGGGAGGGTCCTACGAGCAGTACTTC.

The V and J genes are TRBV2 and TRBJ2-1; weak D call: TRBD2 (6 bases). The ends were cut back, 0 bases at V and 10 bases at J, with 19 bases in the middle. The CDR3 is made up of 16 amino acids. The V gene's germline CDR1 is SNHLY and CDR2 FYNNEI. The CDR3 DNA follows: TGTGCCAGCAGTGAAGCTAGCGGAGAAGGGTCCATCGAGCAGTTCTTC. This translates into CASSEASGEGSIEQFF.

A single count supports this clone. J is TRBJ1-2 and V is TRBV5-8; D is perhaps TRBD1 (5 bases). Germline CDR1 is SGHTS and CDR2 is YDEGEE. V was shortened by 2 bases and J by 7 bases, with 15 bases between the two germline ends. This CDR3 region has 14 residues. CDR3 DNA: TGTGCCAGCAGCTTCGACCCCCCAGGGCTTGGCTACACCTTC. Translating gives CASSFDPPGLGYTF.

The chain couples TRBV19 to TRBJ2-7, with TRBD2 matching 7 bases. V shed 6 bases, J shed 7 bases, and the junction held 9 bases outside the gene matches. This CDR3 is 13 amino acids long. The germline CDR1 and CDR2 sequences are LNHDA and SQIVND (reference sequence). CDR3 sequence reads: CASRHGGSSEQYF. The CDR3, as DNA: TGTGCCAGTAGGCACGGCGGGAGCAGTGAGCAGTACTTC.

Notes on this clone: Within the sample, other DNA sequences also encode this same CDR3. This chain connects TRBV9 to TRBJ2-7; D gene ambiguous. The germline gives CDR1 SGDLS, CDR2 YYNGEE. V lost 0 bases, J lost 2 bases, and 12 bases lay in between. This CDR3 has 15 amino acids. CDR3 bases: TGTGCCAGCAGCGTAGGTGATTCCAGCACCTACGAGCAGTACTTC. Translated, it gives CASSVGDSSTYEQYF.

V and J are TRBV19 and TRBJ1-5; D unresolved. Germline CDR1 reads LNHDA; CDR2 reads SQIVND (reference sequence). Trimming cost V 3 bases and J 5 bases, with 8 bases left between them. This CDR3 has 13 residues. The CDR3 DNA sequence: TGTGCCAGTAGTATCGGGCCCTATCAGCCCCAGCATTTT. This encodes CASSIGPYQPQHF. Looking up the rest from reference TRBV19 and TRBJ1-5 gives the full variable domain: DGGITQSPKYLFRKEGQNVTLSCEQNLNHDAMYWYRQDPGQGLRLIYYSQIVNDFQKGDIAEGYSVSREKKESFPLTVTSAQKNPTAFYLCASSIGPYQPQHFGDGTRLSIL.

This clone was seen more than once but under ten times. The rearrangement joins TRBV27 to TRBJ1-1, with D hard to call. This CDR3 is built from 14 residues. V lost 6 bases and J 2 bases, leaving 13 bases between the germline ends. Germline-derived CDR1 and CDR2 are MNHEY and SMNVEV (reference sequence). CDR3 DNA: TGTGCCAGCAGACCCGGGTACCGCAACACTGAAGCTTTCTTT. Its translation: CASRPGYRNTEAFF.

The genes are TRBV29-1 and TRBJ1-1; no clear D gene. V lost 5 bases and J 6 bases, leaving 7 bases between the germline ends. Germline V lookup: CDR1 SQVTM, CDR2 ANQGSEA. The CDR3 spans 10 residues. The CDR3: CSVPGPEAFF. The CDR3 region has the DNA TGCAGCGTTCCGGGCCCTGAAGCTTTCTTT.

The chain uses TRBV13 and TRBJ2-2, with 8 bases that match TRBD1. Looked up from germline, CDR1 is PRHDT and CDR2 is FYEKMQ (reference sequence). The CDR3 has 17 amino acids. J lost 3 bases, V lost 3 bases, and 9 bases had no gene match. The CDR3 here is CASSLGRDRTYTGELFF. In DNA form, the CDR3 reads TGTGCCAGCAGCTTGGGCCGGGACAGGACATACACCGGGGAGCTGTTTTTT.